The 30 T cell receptor beta chains reported below all come from one sample, sequenced in a study of response to subunit inactivated influenza vaccine. Each CDR3 protein is one row after TCRdb ran MiXCR on the RT-PCR reads. The sample yields about 780,000 distinct CDR3 sequences, about a fifth seen once. Specimen: PBMCs from blood, collected roughly 5 days after vaccination. The receptor set was obtained from a man between 45 and 60 years old who received an inactivated influenza vaccine.

This clonotype came up a few times. The rearrangement joins TRBV24-1 to TRBJ2-7; 9 nucleotides match TRBD1. The germline V gene has CDR1 KGHDR and CDR2 SFDVKD. After removal of 5 bases from V and 3 bases from J, the junction contained 4 bases not matched to a gene. There are 14 residues in the CDR3. The CDR3 DNA reads TGTGCCACCAGTGCGGGGGGACAGGGCTACGAGCAGTACTTC. Residues: CATSAGGQGYEQYF.

In its sample, this clonotype was seen a few times. This chain uses TRBV20-1 with TRBJ2-1; 7 bases are shared with TRBD1. Germline V lookup: CDR1 DFQATT, CDR2 SNEGSKA (reference sequence). This CDR3 region has 12 residues. V lost 6 bases to trimming and J lost 7 bases; unmatched junction nucleotides: 6. The CDR3 loop reads CSAFDRANEQFF. The CDR3 bases are TGCAGTGCGTTTGACAGGGCGAATGAGCAGTTCTTC.

This clonotype was seen many times. The genes are TRBV6-2 or TRBV6-3 and TRBJ2-3; TRBD1 is a possible D gene (6 bases). This CDR3 has 15 amino acids. CDR1 and CDR2 from the germline V gene are MNHEY and SVGEGT. V was clipped by 6 bases and J by 0 bases, with 13 bases between them. CDR3 in DNA: TGTGCCAGCAGACCCCAGGGGAAGAGCACAGATACGCAGTATTTT. This translates into CASRPQGKSTDTQYF.

Only a few counts were recorded for this clonotype. The CDR3 region is CASSPLGTGVYEQYF. CDR3 DNA sequence: TGTGCCAGCAGTCCGCTAGGCACAGGGGTCTACGAGCAGTACTTC. This chain links TRBV12-3 or TRBV12-4 with TRBJ2-7, with 7 bases that match TRBD1. The CDR3 runs to 15 residues. The V segment lost 5 bases and the J segment 3 bases; nucleotides outside the gene matches: 10.

This clonotype was observed at least ten times. V is TRBV5-1 and J is TRBJ2-7, with 11 bases aligning to TRBD2. The V and J ends lost 8 bases and 2 bases, in that order; junction bases with no gene match: 3. The germline gives CDR1 SGHRS, CDR2 YFSETQ. This CDR3 comprises 13 residues. In nucleotides, the CDR3 is TGCGCCAGTGGGACTAGCGGTACCTACGAGCAGTACTTC. It encodes CASGTSGTYEQYF.

The rearrangement uses TRBV4-1 and TRBJ2-3, with TRBD2 identical over 8 bases. V was pared by 0 bases and J by 10 bases, with 6 bases of the junction left unmatched. Looked up from germline, CDR1 is MGHRA and CDR2 is YSYEKL. The CDR3 is 14 residues long. The CDR3 DNA reads as TGCGCCAGCAGCCAAGAGGACGGGGGGGCTGCGCAGTATTTT. It codes for CASSQEDGGAAQYF.

V is TRBV5-1 and J is TRBJ2-3; D is unclear. CDR3 length equals 14 residues. In germline, CDR1 is SGHRS, CDR2 YFSETQ. The V end lost 0 bases, the J end lost 5 bases, and 10 bases lay between the germline ends. The CDR3 nucleotides read TGCGCCAGCAGCTTGGGGGCCCAGATAGATACGCAGTATTTT. Translating it yields CASSLGAQIDTQYF.

V usage is TRBV3-1 and J usage is TRBJ2-4; tentative D call: TRBD1 (5 bases). This CDR3 region has 14 residues. V lost 1 base to trimming and J lost 4 bases, with 8 bases between them. CDR1 and CDR2 from the germline V gene are LGHDT and YNNKEL (reference sequence). In nucleotides, the CDR3 is TGTGCCAGCAGCCAAGCGACAGATAAAAACATTCAGTACTTC. Translating gives CASSQATDKNIQYF.

This clonotype was counted many times. This chain uses TRBV20-1 with TRBJ2-3; D not certain. This CDR3 is built from 14 residues. Trimming took 3 bases from V and 4 from J, leaving 14 bases between them. Germline V gene lookup returns CDR1 DFQATT and CDR2 SNEGSKA (reference sequence). The CDR3 loop reads CSASASVPPDTQYF. In nucleotides, the CDR3 is TGCAGTGCTAGCGCGTCCGTCCCCCCAGATACGCAGTATTTT.

The chain recombines TRBV28 with TRBJ1-2; D is possibly TRBD1 (6 bases). The CDR3 spans 17 residues. V was clipped by 5 bases and J by 0 bases, with 19 bases between them. The germline CDR1 and CDR2 sequences are MDHEN and SYDVKM. CDR3 region: CASSPPPGQRANYGYTF. In DNA form, the CDR3 reads TGTGCCAGCAGTCCACCACCCGGACAGAGGGCTAACTATGGCTACACCTTC.

There are a few counts of this clonotype. The chain uses TRBV10-3 and TRBJ1-6; D might be TRBD1 (5 bases). The CDR3 is made up of 14 amino acids. The germline CDR1 and CDR2 sequences are ENHRY and SYGVKD. V gave up 3 bases and J gave up 10 bases, with 13 bases separating them. CDR3 region: CAISEGQTTSPLHF. CDR3 DNA: TGTGCCATCAGTGAAGGACAAACAACCTCACCCCTCCACTTT.

The chain carries TRBV18 and TRBJ2-5, with D perhaps TRBD2 (5 bases). The V gene lost 1 base and the J gene lost 0 bases, with 9 bases spanning the gap. The CDR3 length is 15 residues. Per the germline V gene, CDR1 is KGHSH and CDR2 is LQKENI. The CDR3 spells CASSPRAGYQETQYF. CDR3 DNA sequence: TGTGCCAGCTCACCACGCGCGGGTTACCAAGAGACCCAGTACTTC. The complete variable domain, with remaining parts taken from reference TRBV18 and TRBJ2-5, reads NAGVMQNPRHLVRRRGQEARLRCSPMKGHSHVYWYRQLPEEGLKFMVYLQKENIIDESGMPKERFSAEFPKEGPSILRIQQVVRGDSAAYFCASSPRAGYQETQYFGPGTRLLVL.

This clonotype was counted a few times. The chain employs TRBV5-1 and TRBJ2-5; D might be TRBD2 (5 bases). CDR3 size: 14 residues. Trimming removed 1 base from V and 5 bases from J, with 12 bases in between. Germline V gene lookup returns CDR1 SGHRS and CDR2 YFSETQ. This CDR3 is CASSLLRPGETQYF. CDR3 nucleotides: TGCGCCAGCAGCTTGCTACGCCCGGGGGAGACCCAGTACTTC.

This clonotype was detected a few times. The rearrangement links TRBV28 to TRBJ1-5; no clear D gene. V was shortened by 5 bases and J by 10 bases, with 18 bases between the two germline ends. The CDR3 sequence is 14 residues long. CDR1 MDHEN and CDR2 SYDVKM come from the germline V gene. The CDR3 reads CASSPTVRLGPQHF. In DNA form, the CDR3 reads TGTGCCAGCAGTCCCACCGTGCGGCTGGGACCCCAGCATTTT.

Here the CDR3 reads CASSQRTSGAIYEQYF. The CDR3 DNA sequence: TGCGCCAGCAGCCAACGAACTAGCGGGGCGATCTACGAGCAGTACTTC. The J gene is TRBJ2-7, the V gene TRBV4-1; 10 bases map to TRBD2. Germline V gene data show CDR1 as MGHRA and CDR2 as YSYEKL. V shed 2 bases and J 3 bases; nucleotides not matched to a gene: 7. This CDR3 region has 16 residues.

The chain couples TRBV11-2 to TRBJ2-1, with 11 bases lining up with TRBD2. The CDR3 spans 17 residues. V was pared by 3 bases and J by 1 base, with 5 bases of the junction left unmatched. CDR1 is SGHAT, CDR2 FQNNGV, per germline. DNA for the CDR3: TGTGCCAGCAGCTTTACACGGACTAGCGGGTCCTACAATGAGCAGTTCTTC. This sequence encodes CASSFTRTSGSYNEQFF.

The rearrangement links TRBV11-1 to TRBJ2-3; 10 nucleotides line up with TRBD2. Trimming cost V 5 bases and J 5 bases; bases outside gene matches: 13. CDR1 SGHAT and CDR2 FQDESV come from the germline V gene (reference sequence). The CDR3 loop spans 17 amino acids. DNA for the CDR3: TGTGCCAGCAGCCGACCCGGACTAGCGGACCTAGGAGATACGCAGTATTTT. Translating gives CASSRPGLADLGDTQYF.

The chain couples TRBV10-3 to TRBJ2-5; TRBD2 matches 12 bases. The germline gives CDR1 ENHRY, CDR2 SYGVKD. The CDR3 covers 15 residues. J lost 2 bases, V lost 2 bases, and 0 bases had no gene match. The CDR3 region is CAISETSGGQETQYF. The CDR3 DNA reads as TGTGCCATCAGTGAGACTAGCGGGGGGCAAGAGACCCAGTACTTC.

The chain links TRBV12-3 or TRBV12-4 to TRBJ2-1; D gene uncertain. V lost 2 bases, J lost 8 bases, and 4 bases lay in between. This CDR3 contains 11 residues. The CDR3 DNA follows: TGTGCCAGCAGTTTATGGGATGAGCAGTTCTTC. Its translation is CASSLWDEQFF.

As DNA, the CDR3 is TGTGCCAGCAGCTTAGACGGTTATCGGACCGGGGAGCTGTTTTTT. This codes for CASSLDGYRTGELFF. This chain joins TRBV7-9 and TRBJ2-2; D is unclear. This CDR3 region has 15 residues. V was clipped by 1 base and J by 5 bases, with 11 bases between them. Germline V gene sequence: CDR1 SEHNR, CDR2 FQNEAQ (reference sequence).

The chain links TRBV6-1 to TRBJ2-3; D possibly corresponds to TRBD2 (7 bases). The CDR3 covers 14 residues. V was pared by 10 bases and J by 5 bases, with 19 bases between. The V gene's germline CDR1 is MNHNS and CDR2 SASEGT. The CDR3 region is CAIGGREKRDTQYF. The CDR3 DNA follows: TGTGCCATCGGGGGGCGGGAGAAACGAGATACGCAGTATTTT.

The CDR3 region is CSVKGLAGYNEQFF. DNA for the CDR3: TGCAGCGTTAAAGGACTAGCGGGGTACAATGAGCAGTTCTTC. The rearrangement joins TRBV29-1 to TRBJ2-1; 12 nucleotides agree with TRBD2. The germline gives CDR1 SQVTM, CDR2 ANQGSEA. Trimming took 5 bases from V and 4 from J; bases not matched to a gene: 3. This CDR3 region has 14 residues.

The rearrangement links TRBV18 to TRBJ2-7; no definite D call. The CDR3 totals 13 residues. From germline, CDR1 is KGHSH and CDR2 LQKENI. Trimming cost V 0 bases and J 4 bases, with 7 bases left between them. CDR3 residues: CASSPPWSYEQYF. CDR3 nucleotides: TGTGCCAGCTCACCACCTTGGAGTTACGAGCAGTACTTC.

Ten or more counts support this clonotype. The rearrangement joins TRBV7-2 to TRBJ1-6, with 7 bases identical to TRBD1. V shed 5 bases and J 10 bases; nucleotides not matched to a gene: 2. The CDR3 has 12 residues. CDR1 and CDR2 from the germline V gene are SGHTA and FQGNSA. This CDR3 reads CASSQGVSPLHF. The CDR3 DNA reads as TGTGCCAGCAGCCAGGGGGTATCACCCCTCCACTTT.

This clonotype was seen only a few times. The V and J genes are TRBV3-1 and TRBJ2-3; D perhaps matches TRBD1 (7 bases). Per the germline V gene, CDR1 is LGHDT and CDR2 is YNNKEL (reference sequence). CDR3 length equals 15 residues. The V gene lost 3 bases and the J gene lost 5 bases, with 15 bases spanning the gap. CDR3: CASSQQGGHGDTQYF. The CDR3 region has the DNA TGTGCCAGCAGCCAGCAGGGGGGCCATGGAGATACGCAGTATTTT.

This clonotype was detected ten times or more. V usage is TRBV29-1 and J usage is TRBJ2-5; 10 bases agree with TRBD1. With V trimmed by 2 bases and J by 4 bases, 7 bases remained unmatched. This CDR3 contains 15 residues. Germline loops: CDR1 SQVTM, CDR2 ANQGSEA. CDR3 DNA sequence: TGCAGCGTTGAATATGGGACAGGGGTTCGAGAGACCCAGTACTTC. Translation gives CSVEYGTGVRETQYF.

This CDR3 is CASSFSGLADNEQFF. In nucleotides, the CDR3 is TGTGCCAGCAGCTTTTCCGGCCTAGCGGACAATGAGCAGTTCTTC. The genes are TRBV5-5 and TRBJ2-1; 7 bases are shared with TRBD2. The CDR3 length is 15 residues. The J segment lost 5 bases and the V segment lost 2 bases, leaving 7 bases of the junction unmatched. Germline CDR1 and CDR2: SGHKS and YYEKEE (reference sequence).

This rearrangement joins TRBV7-3 to TRBJ2-1; 10 bases align to TRBD2. Germline CDR1 and CDR2: SGHTA and FQGTGA. With 6 bases clipped from V and 6 bases from J, the junction kept 11 bases outside the gene matches. The CDR3 consists of 16 residues. CDR3 sequence (DNA): TGTGCCAGCAGTCCCCTAAGCGGGAGGGTTTTCAATGAGCAGTTCTTC. As protein: CASSPLSGRVFNEQFF.

The chain couples TRBV5-1 to TRBJ2-5; possibly TRBD1 or TRBD2 for D (6 bases each). V shed 4 bases and J shed 3 bases, with 13 bases lying between them. Germline CDR1 SGHRS, CDR2 YFSETQ. This CDR3 has 14 amino acids. CDR3 in DNA: TGCGCCAGCAGCCTCTCGGGGGCGGAAGAGACCCAGTACTTC. The encoded protein is CASSLSGAEETQYF. The variable domain in full, with the rest retrieved from reference TRBV5-1 and TRBJ2-5, is KAGVTQTPRYLIKTRGQQVTLSCSPISGHRSVSWYQQTPGQGLQFLFEYFSETQRNKGNFPGRFSGRQFSNSRSEMNVSTLELGDSALYLCASSLSGAEETQYFGPGTRLLVL.

The chain is built from TRBV15 and TRBJ2-7; TRBD1 aligns across 7 bases. The trim removed 8 bases at V and 2 bases at J, leaving 9 bases unmatched. The germline V gene encodes CDR1 LNHNV and CDR2 YYDKDF (reference sequence). This CDR3 has 14 residues. The CDR3 loop reads CATRPGTATYEQYF. As DNA, the CDR3 is TGTGCCACCCGGCCTGGGACAGCGACCTACGAGCAGTACTTC.